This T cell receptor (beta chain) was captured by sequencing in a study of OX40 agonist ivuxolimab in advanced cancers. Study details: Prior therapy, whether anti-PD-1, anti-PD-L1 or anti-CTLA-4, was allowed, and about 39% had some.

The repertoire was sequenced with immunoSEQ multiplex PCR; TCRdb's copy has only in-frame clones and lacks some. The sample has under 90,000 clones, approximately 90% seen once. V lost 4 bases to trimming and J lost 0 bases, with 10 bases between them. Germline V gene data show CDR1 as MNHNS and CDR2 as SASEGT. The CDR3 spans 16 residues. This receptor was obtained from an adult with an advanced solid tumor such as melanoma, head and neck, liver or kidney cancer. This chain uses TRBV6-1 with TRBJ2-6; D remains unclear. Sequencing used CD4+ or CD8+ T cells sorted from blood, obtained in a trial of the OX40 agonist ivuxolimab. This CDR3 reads CASSGQARSGANVLTF. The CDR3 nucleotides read TGTGCCAGCAGTGGGCAGGCCCGCTCTGGGGCCAACGTCCTGACTTTC.